Presented here are 15 T cell receptor beta chains from one specimen sequenced in a study of early T cells in non-severe SARS-CoV-2 infection. TCRdb independently ran MiXCR on the 5' RACE reads; one entry per CDR3 protein. The sample records fewer than 65,000 distinct CDR3 sequences, more than 9% being singletons. The sample consisted of whole blood. The receptors come from an adult who was a healthcare worker with PCR-confirmed SARS-CoV-2 infection or an uninfected control (not recorded which).

This clonotype was counted at least ten times. The chain employs TRBV7-8 and TRBJ2-7; D gene ambiguous. Trimming took 5 bases from V and 0 from J, leaving 8 bases between them. Germline-derived CDR1 and CDR2 are SGHVS and FQNEAQ. This CDR3 spans 13 amino acids. CDR3 nucleotides: TGTGCCAGCAGCACCGCCCGCTCCTACGAGCAGTACGTC. Translating it yields CASSTARSYEQYV.

This clonotype came up many times. The genes are TRBV15 and TRBJ2-1, with 15 bases identical to TRBD2. V lost 0 bases to trimming and J lost 9 bases; unmatched junction nucleotides: 6. The germline gives CDR1 LNHNV, CDR2 YYDKDF (reference sequence). This CDR3 contains 17 residues. This chain's CDR3 is CATSREGTSGGRREQFF. In nucleotides, the CDR3 is TGTGCCACCAGCAGAGAGGGGACTAGCGGGGGGCGACGTGAGCAGTTCTTC.

There are a few counts of this clonotype. The chain employs TRBV14 and TRBJ2-3; D is unresolved. Germline values: CDR1 SGHDN, CDR2 FVKESK. This CDR3 region has 12 residues. Trimming cost V 1 base and J 7 bases, with 6 bases left between them. The CDR3 reads CASSQVRYTQYF. The CDR3 region has the DNA TGTGCCAGCAGCCAAGTCCGGTATACGCAGTATTTT.

This clonotype was found a few times. The chain couples TRBV7-9 to TRBJ2-5, with D possibly being TRBD2 (6 bases). Germline V gene sequence: CDR1 SEHNR, CDR2 FQNEAQ (reference sequence). V gave up 1 base and J gave up 10 bases, with 19 bases separating them. The CDR3 covers 15 residues. The CDR3, as DNA: TGTGCCAGCAGCTTAGAGCTAGTTTCTTCGGGGGACCAGTACTTC. This codes for CASSLELVSSGDQYF.

A few counts support this clonotype. V is TRBV7-6 and J is TRBJ2-3, with D maybe TRBD1 (5 bases). The CDR3 loop spans 15 amino acids. CDR1 SGHVS and CDR2 FNYEAQ come from the germline V gene. V gave up 2 bases and J gave up 1 base, with 10 bases separating them. Here the CDR3 reads CASSLIGDGTDTQYF. The DNA for the CDR3 is TGTGCCAGCAGCTTAATAGGGGATGGCACAGATACGCAGTATTTT.

V is TRBV7-3 and J is TRBJ2-2; 10 bases align to TRBD2. Per the germline V gene, CDR1 is SGHTA and CDR2 is FQGTGA. J lost 3 bases, V lost 6 bases, and 7 bases had no gene match. This CDR3 is 16 amino acids long. CDR3 in amino acids: CASSPYSGGHTGELFF. DNA for the CDR3: TGTGCCAGCAGTCCCTATAGCGGGGGGCACACCGGGGAGCTGTTTTTT.

This clonotype has a count of ten or more. The chain couples TRBV27 to TRBJ2-4; maybe TRBD2 (6 bases). Germline values: CDR1 MNHEY, CDR2 SMNVEV (reference sequence). This CDR3 is built from 18 residues. V dropped 5 bases and J dropped 1 base, with 21 bases sitting between them. In nucleotides, the CDR3 is TGTGCCAGCAGTCACGCCGGGACTCTTCAAGGGGCCAAAAACATTCAGTACTTC. Its protein is CASSHAGTLQGAKNIQYF.

Only a few counts were recorded for this clonotype. This chain uses TRBV2 with TRBJ2-6; D uncertain. The CDR3 has 16 amino acids. CDR1 and CDR2 from the germline V gene are SNHLY and FYNNEI. With 1 base removed from V and 4 bases from J, the gap between germline ends came to 11 bases. CDR3 in DNA: TGTGCCAGCAGTGAAGATTTCACAGCCGGGGCCAACGTCCTGACTTTC. Translating it yields CASSEDFTAGANVLTF. Using reference TRBV2 and TRBJ2-6 for the parts outside the CDR3, the full variable domain is EPEVTQTPSHQVTQMGQEVILRCVPISNHLYFYWYRQILGQKVEFLVSFYNNEISEKSEIFDDQFSVERPDGSNFTLKIRSTKLEDSAMYFCASSEDFTAGANVLTFGAGSRLTVL.

V and J are TRBV11-2 and TRBJ2-7; D is ambiguous. V shed 5 bases and J shed 2 bases, with 13 bases lying between them. Per germline, CDR1 SGHAT and CDR2 FQNNGV. The CDR3 is 14 residues long. The DNA of the CDR3 is TGTGCCAGCAGCCCAGTAGGGTTGACCTACGAGCAGTACGTC. It specifies CASSPVGLTYEQYV.

In nucleotides, the CDR3 is TGTGCTATTCCTCCGGGCTCTGGGGCCAACGTCCTGACTTTC. The encoded protein is CAIPPGSGANVLTF. The chain carries TRBV2 and TRBJ2-6, with D unclear. The CDR3 length is 14 residues. Germline V gene data show CDR1 as SNHLY and CDR2 as FYNNEI.

This clonotype was recorded at least ten times. This rearrangement joins TRBV10-2 to TRBJ2-1, with D perhaps matching TRBD2 (5 bases). Per the germline V gene, CDR1 is WSHSY and CDR2 is SAAADI. CDR3 length: 12 residues. Trimming pared 7 bases from V and 8 bases from J, leaving 12 bases between. The CDR3 region is CASTNLRDEQFF. DNA for the CDR3: TGCGCCAGCACCAACCTGAGGGATGAGCAGTTCTTC.

This clonotype has just a few counts. The chain has TRBV20-1 and TRBJ1-4, with TRBD1 matching over 10 bases. CDR3 length equals 13 residues. Looked up from germline, CDR1 is DFQATT and CDR2 is SNEGSKA (reference sequence). V was clipped by 6 bases and J by 7 bases; unmatched bases: 5. The CDR3 here is CSAQRTGGEKLFF. Written as DNA, the CDR3 is TGCAGTGCCCAAAGGACAGGGGGTGAAAAACTGTTTTTT.

The sample holds a few counts of this clonotype. CDR3 region: CSVVGRSTDTQYF. For the CDR3, the DNA is TGCAGCGTTGTCGGCCGTAGCACAGATACGCAGTATTTT. The gene calls are TRBV29-1 and TRBJ2-3, with no clear D. The ends were cut back, 4 bases at V and 0 bases at J, with 8 bases in the middle. The CDR3 covers 13 residues. Germline CDR1 and CDR2: SQVTM and ANQGSEA.

There are a few counts of this clonotype. CDR3 DNA sequence: TGTGCCAGCTCACGACAGGAACACAATGAGCAGTTCTTC. It codes for CASSRQEHNEQFF. The chain links TRBV18 to TRBJ2-1, with D possibly being TRBD1 (6 bases). This CDR3 has 13 residues. CDR1 KGHSH and CDR2 LQKENI come from the germline V gene. Deletions cut 4 bases from V and 5 bases from J, with 9 bases between.

The V and J genes are TRBV11-2 and TRBJ2-5; 14 bases align to TRBD2. The J segment lost 5 bases and the V segment lost 5 bases, leaving 4 bases of the junction unmatched. The CDR3 is 15 amino acids. Germline loops: CDR1 SGHAT, CDR2 FQNNGV. The CDR3 coding sequence is TGTGCCAGCAGCGCGACTAGCGGGGGGGCGGAGACCCAGTACTTC. Translated: CASSATSGGAETQYF.